One and the same sample provided the 17 T cell receptor beta chains below, sequenced in a study of blood T cell repertoires in COVID-19. The data were produced by immunoSEQ multiplex PCR, yet TCRdb's version contains in-frame clones alone and is incomplete. Counted here are around 310,000 clones, approximately 88% occurring once; the ten biggest clones make up 5%. Input material: PBMCs or T cells enriched from blood (not recorded which). The receptor source for this set is a young man who had recovered from COVID-19.

The chain has TRBV19 and TRBJ2-1; D gene ambiguous. Trimming removed 1 base at V and 7 bases at J, with 5 bases between. CDR1 and CDR2 from the germline V gene are LNHDA and SQIVND (reference sequence). The CDR3 spans 12 residues. The CDR3 DNA sequence: TGTGCCAGTAGTATAGTTATGAATGAGCAGTTCTTC. Amino acid sequence: CASSIVMNEQFF.

The genes are TRBV13 and TRBJ2-3, with TRBD2 matching over 11 bases. The CDR3 runs to 15 residues. V lost 5 bases to trimming and J lost 1 base; unmatched junction nucleotides: 2. In germline, CDR1 is PRHDT, CDR2 FYEKMQ (reference sequence). CDR3 sequence: CASSLAGGRTDTQYF. Here the CDR3 DNA reads TGTGCCAGCAGCCTAGCGGGGGGCCGCACAGATACGCAGTATTTT.

CDR3 DNA: TGTGCCAGCTCACCAACAACAAGCTCCTACGAGCAGTACTTC. It encodes CASSPTTSSYEQYF. The chain couples TRBV18 to TRBJ2-7; no clear D. CDR3 size: 14 residues. CDR1 and CDR2 (germline): KGHSH, LQKENI. V was cut by 2 bases and J by 0 bases, with 8 bases left in between.

The chain carries TRBV27 and TRBJ2-1; a weak D match, TRBD1 (5 bases). The CDR3 covers 13 residues. The V gene lost 2 bases and the J gene lost 9 bases, with 11 bases spanning the gap. The germline V gene encodes CDR1 MNHEY and CDR2 SMNVEV (reference sequence). The CDR3 loop reads CASSLTPQGEQFF. For the CDR3, the DNA is TGTGCCAGCAGTTTAACTCCCCAGGGTGAGCAGTTCTTC.

The chain joins TRBV20-1 to TRBJ2-5; 11 nucleotides align to TRBD1. J lost 4 bases, V lost 3 bases, and 4 bases had no gene match. This CDR3 has 14 residues. The germline V gene has CDR1 DFQATT and CDR2 SNEGSKA (reference sequence). CDR3 DNA sequence: TGCAGTGCTAGTATCGGGACAGGGGGAGAGACCCAGTACTTC. Translating gives CSASIGTGGETQYF.

This rearrangement joins TRBV6-5 to TRBJ2-5, with TRBD1 matching 7 bases. CDR1 MNHEY and CDR2 SVGAGI come from the germline V gene. The V segment lost 5 bases and the J segment 1 base; nucleotides outside the gene matches: 4. The CDR3 length is 14 residues. The CDR3 loop reads CASSTGTVQETQYF. The CDR3 region has the DNA TGTGCCAGCAGTACAGGGACAGTCCAAGAGACCCAGTACTTC.

The chain couples TRBV29-1 to TRBJ2-3; 8 bases agree with TRBD1. Germline V gives CDR1 SQVTM, CDR2 ANQGSEA. V dropped 5 bases and J dropped 7; count of bases not matched to a gene: 8. This CDR3 has 13 residues. The CDR3 reads CSVPDRGFYTQYF. The DNA of the CDR3 is TGCAGCGTTCCAGACAGGGGTTTTTATACGCAGTATTTT.

This clone was seen a few times. This chain connects TRBV11-2 to TRBJ2-7, with a possible D match to TRBD2 (6 bases). The CDR3 length is 14 residues. Per germline, CDR1 SGHAT and CDR2 FQNNGV. Trimming pared 1 base from V and 0 bases from J, leaving 7 bases between. The CDR3 DNA is TGTGCCAGCAGCTTAGTCGGGAGCTCCTACGAGCAGTACTTC. This encodes CASSLVGSSYEQYF.

This chain joins TRBV5-6 and TRBJ1-6; TRBD1 aligns across 9 bases. The CDR3 length is 15 residues. Germline loops: CDR1 SGHDT, CDR2 YYEEEE. V was pared by 3 bases and J by 10 bases, with 8 bases of the junction left unmatched. CDR3 sequence reads: CASSSGDRESSPLHF. The CDR3 nucleotides are TGTGCCAGCAGCTCGGGGGACAGGGAAAGCTCACCCCTCCACTTT.

The genes are TRBV5-1 and TRBJ2-1, with TRBD1 as a possible D gene (5 bases). The V end lost 4 bases, the J end lost 6 bases, and 8 bases lay between the germline ends. Germline V gives CDR1 SGHRS, CDR2 YFSETQ. This CDR3 is 12 amino acids long. The CDR3 coding sequence is TGCGCCAGCAGCCCGGACACCAATGAGCAGTTCTTC. Protein product: CASSPDTNEQFF. The complete variable domain, with remaining parts taken from reference TRBV5-1 and TRBJ2-1, reads KAGVTQTPRYLIKTRGQQVTLSCSPISGHRSVSWYQQTPGQGLQFLFEYFSETQRNKGNFPGRFSGRQFSNSRSEMNVSTLELGDSALYLCASSPDTNEQFFGPGTRLTVL.

This chain joins TRBV18 and TRBJ2-7; weak D call: TRBD2 (5 bases). The CDR3 covers 14 residues. V gave up 3 bases and J gave up 2 bases, with 11 bases separating them. Germline values: CDR1 KGHSH, CDR2 LQKENI. The CDR3 DNA reads as TGTGCCAGCTCACCGCCCACCGGGACCTACGAGCAGTACTTC. Translation gives CASSPPTGTYEQYF. Variable domain in full (rest from reference TRBV18 and TRBJ2-7): NAGVMQNPRHLVRRRGQEARLRCSPMKGHSHVYWYRQLPEEGLKFMVYLQKENIIDESGMPKERFSAEFPKEGPSILRIQQVVRGDSAAYFCASSPPTGTYEQYFGPGTRLTVT.

This clone has only one observation. V is TRBV5-4 and J is TRBJ1-2; a weak D match, TRBD1 (5 bases). V was pared by 2 bases and J by 7 bases, with 18 bases between. Germline V CDR1 and CDR2: SGHNT, YYREEE (reference sequence). The CDR3 length is 15 residues. The CDR3 region has the DNA TGTGCCAGCAGCTTACTCGGGACTCCGCGGGGTGGCTACACCTTC. Amino acids: CASSLLGTPRGGYTF.

The chain links TRBV4-1 to TRBJ2-5, with 11 bases identical to TRBD2. V shed 3 bases, J shed 5 bases, and the junction held 8 bases outside the gene matches. Germline V gene sequence: CDR1 MGHRA, CDR2 YSYEKL. CDR3 length: 16 amino acids. The DNA of the CDR3 is TGCGCCAGCAGCCAGATCATAGCGGGGGGGCCGGAGACCCAGTACTTC. It yields the protein CASSQIIAGGPETQYF.

The V call is TRBV4-1, the J call TRBJ2-7, with 13 nucleotides matching TRBD2. The germline V gene encodes CDR1 MGHRA and CDR2 YSYEKL. V shed 3 bases, J shed 2 bases, and the junction held 4 bases outside the gene matches. The CDR3 is 16 amino acids. DNA of the CDR3: TGCGCCAGCAGCCACGGGACTAGCGGGGTGGCCTACGAGCAGTACTTC. Residues: CASSHGTSGVAYEQYF.

This chain connects TRBV6-5 to TRBJ2-7, with 8 nucleotides matching TRBD1. This CDR3 contains 15 residues. The germline V gene encodes CDR1 MNHEY and CDR2 SVGAGI. The ends lost 6 bases at V and 0 bases at J; junction bases unmatched: 7. CDR3 sequence: CASRSKTGGSYEQYF. In nucleotides, the CDR3 is TGTGCCAGCAGATCGAAAACAGGGGGCTCCTACGAGCAGTACTTC.

This clone was observed once. J is TRBJ2-2 and V is TRBV29-1; 7 bases map to TRBD1. With 8 bases clipped from V and 2 bases from J, the junction kept 5 bases outside the gene matches. The CDR3 consists of 13 residues. Germline V lookup: CDR1 SQVTM, CDR2 ANQGSEA. The CDR3 loop reads CSTDRDNTGELFF. The DNA for the CDR3 is TGCAGCACCGACAGGGATAACACCGGGGAGCTGTTTTTT.

V is TRBV5-4 and J is TRBJ2-6; TRBD2 is a possible D gene (5 bases). Germline CDR1 reads SGHNT; CDR2 reads YYREEE (reference sequence). The CDR3 extends over 16 amino acids. Trimming removed 0 bases from V and 2 bases from J, with 9 bases in between. In DNA form, the CDR3 reads TGTGCCAGCAGCTTGGGTTCGGGGACTGGGGCCAACGTCCTGACTTTC. Translating it yields CASSLGSGTGANVLTF.